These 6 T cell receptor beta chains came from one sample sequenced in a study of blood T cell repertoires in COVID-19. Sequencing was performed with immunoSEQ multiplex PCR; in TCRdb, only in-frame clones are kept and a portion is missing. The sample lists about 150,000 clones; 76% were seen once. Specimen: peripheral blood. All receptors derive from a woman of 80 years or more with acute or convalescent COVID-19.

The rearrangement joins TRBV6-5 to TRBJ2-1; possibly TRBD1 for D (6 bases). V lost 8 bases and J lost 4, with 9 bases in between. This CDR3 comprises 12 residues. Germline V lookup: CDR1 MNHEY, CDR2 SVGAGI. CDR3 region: CASWTEYNEQFF. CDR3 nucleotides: TGTGCCAGCTGGACAGAGTACAATGAGCAGTTCTTC.

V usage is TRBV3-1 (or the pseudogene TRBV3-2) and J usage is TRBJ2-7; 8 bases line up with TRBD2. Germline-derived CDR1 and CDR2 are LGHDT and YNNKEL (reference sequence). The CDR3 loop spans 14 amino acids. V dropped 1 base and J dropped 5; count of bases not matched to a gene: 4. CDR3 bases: TGTGCCAGCAGCCAAGGGGGACTAGTGAACGAGCAGTACTTC. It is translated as CASSQGGLVNEQYF.

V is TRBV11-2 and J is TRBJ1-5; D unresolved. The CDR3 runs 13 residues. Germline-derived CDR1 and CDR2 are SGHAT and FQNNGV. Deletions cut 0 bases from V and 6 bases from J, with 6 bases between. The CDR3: CASSLDRFQPQHF. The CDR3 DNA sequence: TGTGCCAGCAGCTTAGACAGGTTTCAGCCCCAGCATTTT.

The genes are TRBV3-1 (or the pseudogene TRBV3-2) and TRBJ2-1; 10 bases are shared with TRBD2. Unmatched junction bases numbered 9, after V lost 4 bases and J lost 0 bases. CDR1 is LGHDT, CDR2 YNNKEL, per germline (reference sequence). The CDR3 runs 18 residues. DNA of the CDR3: TGTGCCAGCAGCCGAGGGATCCCTAGCGGGAGCTCCTACAATGAGCAGTTCTTC. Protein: CASSRGIPSGSSYNEQFF.

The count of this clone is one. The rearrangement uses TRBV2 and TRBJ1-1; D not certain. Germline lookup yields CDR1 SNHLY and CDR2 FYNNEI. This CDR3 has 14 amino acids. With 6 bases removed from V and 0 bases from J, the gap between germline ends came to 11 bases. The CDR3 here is CASRRELMNTEAFF. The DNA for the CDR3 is TGTGCCAGCAGAAGGGAGCTTATGAACACTGAAGCTTTCTTT.

The CDR3 reads CASSLGLPGVFYGYTF. The CDR3 nucleotides are TGTGCCAGCAGCTTAGGTCTACCGGGAGTATTCTATGGCTACACCTTC. The rearrangement joins TRBV13 to TRBJ1-2; no definite D call. Trimming pared 0 bases from V and 4 bases from J, leaving 15 bases between. This CDR3 is 16 amino acids long. Germline values: CDR1 PRHDT, CDR2 FYEKMQ (reference sequence).